Detailed here is one TCR beta chain. Germline CDR1 is KGHDR and CDR2 is SFDVKD. Trimming left V 4 bases short and J 10 bases short, with 21 bases between. This CDR3 has 15 amino acids. TCRdb keeps only in-frame clones here, not all; method: immunoSEQ multiplex PCR. The profile shows about 77,000 clones, 80% of them singletons. This entry is derived from a study of blood T cell repertoires in COVID-19. This rearrangement joins TRBV24-1 to TRBJ1-1, with D possibly matching TRBD1 (6 bases). This sequence was found in a woman aged 70 to 79 with acute or convalescent COVID-19. What was sequenced was peripheral blood. The CDR3, as DNA: TGTGCCACCAGTGACTCCGATCAGGGGCCCCTGCGAGCTTTCTTT. Its translation: CATSDSDQGPLRAFF.